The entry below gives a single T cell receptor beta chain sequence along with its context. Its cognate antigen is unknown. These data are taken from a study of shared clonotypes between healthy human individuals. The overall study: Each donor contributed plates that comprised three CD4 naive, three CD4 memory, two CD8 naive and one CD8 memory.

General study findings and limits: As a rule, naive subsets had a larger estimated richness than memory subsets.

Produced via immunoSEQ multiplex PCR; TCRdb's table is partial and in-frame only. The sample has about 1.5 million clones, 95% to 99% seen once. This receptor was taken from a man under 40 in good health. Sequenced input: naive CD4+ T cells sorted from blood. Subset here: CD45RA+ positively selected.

The CDR3 protein is CASSGSLRTGDYGYTF. The DNA for the CDR3 is TGTGCCAGCAGCGGTTCGTTACGGACGGGGGACTATGGCTACACCTTC. The rearrangement joins TRBV9 to TRBJ1-2; D is perhaps TRBD1 (5 bases). V was clipped by 3 bases and J by 3 bases, with 18 bases between them. CDR1 and CDR2 from the germline V gene are SGDLS and YYNGEE. This CDR3 contains 16 residues.